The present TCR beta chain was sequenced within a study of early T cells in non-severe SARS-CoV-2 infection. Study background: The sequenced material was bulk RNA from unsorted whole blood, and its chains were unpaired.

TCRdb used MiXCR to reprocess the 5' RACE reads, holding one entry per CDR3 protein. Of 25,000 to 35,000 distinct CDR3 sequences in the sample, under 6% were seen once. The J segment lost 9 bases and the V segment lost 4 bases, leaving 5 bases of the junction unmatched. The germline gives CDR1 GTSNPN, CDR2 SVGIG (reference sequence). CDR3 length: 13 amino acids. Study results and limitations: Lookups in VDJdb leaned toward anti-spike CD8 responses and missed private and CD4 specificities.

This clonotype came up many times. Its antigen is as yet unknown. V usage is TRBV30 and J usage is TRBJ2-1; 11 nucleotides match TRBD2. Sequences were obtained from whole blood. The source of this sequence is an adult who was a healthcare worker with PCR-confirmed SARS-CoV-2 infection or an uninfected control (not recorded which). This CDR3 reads CAWNRLAGREQFF. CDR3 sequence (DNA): TGTGCCTGGAACAGACTAGCGGGGCGTGAGCAGTTCTTC.